This is a list of T cell receptor beta chains from one sample in a study of regulatory T cells in long-lasting Graves disease. TCRdb fed the multiplex PCR reads into MiXCR, producing one record per CDR3 protein. The table includes over 500,000 distinct CDR3 sequences, roughly a sixth detected once. These same records also appear under a second study, on T cells in Graves' hyperthyroidism and ophthalmopathy.

The sequencing used peripheral blood mononuclear cells (PBMCs), collected at new diagnosis, from a patient treated with antithyroid drugs. These receptors all stem from a man aged 18 to 29 with Graves disease. The CDR3 runs from the conserved cysteine through the conserved F or W. Each record gives: V gene, clone size, J gene, D gene, CDR3 DNA, CDR3 protein. The D gene is left open where the match is weak. Expanded clones get a size class; other rows say once, few or many, or leave the size out.

>TRBV27|few|TRBJ1-1|.
TGTGCCAGCACCCGACGGAAATTTGACACTGAAGCTTTCTTT
CASTRRKFDTEAFF
>TRBV12-3/TRBV12-4|.|TRBJ1-4|TRBD1
TGTGCCAGCTTCGGACAGGGGAGTGAAAAACTGTTTTTT
CASFGQGSEKLFF
>TRBV2|few|TRBJ1-2|TRBD1
TGTGCCAGCACGGGGACAGGGGCAGTTGGCTACACCTTC
CASTGTGAVGYTF
>TRBV4-1|.|TRBJ2-7|.
TGCGCCAGCAGCCAAGCATTCCCTCAGGGCAAAGAGCAGTACTTC
CASSQAFPQGKEQYF
>TRBV12-3/TRBV12-4|many|TRBJ1-2|.
TGTGCCAGCAGTCTCTACTATGATGGCTACACCTTC
CASSLYYDGYTF
>TRBV6-5|many|TRBJ2-3|TRBD2
TGTGCCAGCAGTTACGGGGGACTAGCGGCTACAGATACGCAGTATTTT
CASSYGGLAATDTQYF
>TRBV10-3|many|TRBJ2-7|TRBD2
TGTGCCGCCTCACAGCGGGAGGGCCCATACGAGCAGTACTTC
CAASQREGPYEQYF
>TRBV5-1|few|TRBJ2-7|TRBD2
TGCGCCAGCAGCTTGCAAAAGACTAGCGGTAGCTCCTACGAGCAGTACTTC
CASSLQKTSGSSYEQYF
>TRBV6-2/TRBV6-3|many|TRBJ2-3|.
TGTGCCAGCAGTTCGGACCTTAATACGCAGTATTTT
CASSSDLNTQYF
>TRBV6-9|.|TRBJ2-2|TRBD2
TGTGCCAGCAGTTACTTCCCAGGGAGGGCCGGGGAGCTGTTTTTT
CASSYFPGRAGELFF
>TRBV28|few|TRBJ1-6|.
TGTGCCAGCAGCCCCTCCCGGGGTTCTCATTCACCCCTCCACTTT
CASSPSRGSHSPLHF
>TRBV19|few|TRBJ2-7|.
TGTGCCAGTAGTATAGAAGGCAGGATCTACGAGCAGTACTTC
CASSIEGRIYEQYF
>TRBV20-1|.|TRBJ2-1|TRBD1
TGCAGTGCTAGTATCGGGACAGACAATGAGCAGTTCTTC
CSASIGTDNEQFF
>TRBV29-1|few|TRBJ1-4|.
TGCAGCGTGGTGGTGGGCAAAATACTGTTTTTT
CSVVVGKILFF
>TRBV7-9|.|TRBJ2-5|.
TGTGCCAGCAGCTTAAGGAACCGCAGGGAGACCCAGTACTTC
CASSLRNRRETQYF
>TRBV5-1|.|TRBJ2-6|.
TGCGCCAGCAGCTATATTGGGGCCCTCAACTCTGGGGCCAACGTCCTGACTTTC
CASSYIGALNSGANVLTF
>TRBV11-3|many|TRBJ2-3|TRBD1
TGTGCCAGCAGCCATCGACAGGGTCCTCCAGATACGCAGTATTTT
CASSHRQGPPDTQYF
>TRBV20-1|many|TRBJ2-1|.
TGCAGTGCTAGGGCGGGCCGCTACAATGAGCAGTTCTTC
CSARAGRYNEQFF
>TRBV12-3/TRBV12-4|.|TRBJ1-5|.
TGTGCCAGCAGTTCCGAGCCCGAGGCTAATCAGCCCCAGCATTTT
CASSSEPEANQPQHF
>TRBV20-1|few|TRBJ2-1|.
TGCAGTGCTAGTGATGCGGGCTCTCGATATAGCTACAATGAGCAGTTCTTC
CSASDAGSRYSYNEQFF
>TRBV3-1|many|TRBJ1-2|.
TGTGCCAGCAGCCGAACCGATCCAGGGGTCGGCTACACCTTC
CASSRTDPGVGYTF
>TRBV5-1|.|TRBJ2-4|TRBD2
TGCGCCAGCAGCTTGGGGCCGGGGGGAAACATTCAGTACTTC
CASSLGPGGNIQYF
>TRBV9|.|TRBJ2-1|TRBD2
TGTGCCAGCAGCGTAGCCCAAGGGACTAGCGGGAGGGCCAATGAGCAGTTCTTC
CASSVAQGTSGRANEQFF
>TRBV2|.|TRBJ2-1|TRBD2
TGTGCCAGCAGTGAGTGGGTCAGCGGGAGGGTGTCCCGGTTCTTC
CASSEWVSGRVSRFF
>TRBV6-1|many|TRBJ2-3|.
TGTGCCAGCAGGACGAGGATGACTAGCACAGATACGCAGTATTTT
CASRTRMTSTDTQYF
>TRBV4-1|.|TRBJ2-7|TRBD1
TGCGCCAGCAGCCAAACCAACAGGGGTACCTACGAGCAGTACTTC
CASSQTNRGTYEQYF
>TRBV6-1|many|TRBJ2-3|.
TGTGCCAGCAGCAGGGTACCCACAGATACGCAGTATTTT
CASSRVPTDTQYF
>TRBV6-9|.|TRBJ1-4|.
TGTGCCAGCAGTTCCAGGGTTTATGGTGAAAAACTGTTTTTT
CASSSRVYGEKLFF
>TRBV9|few|TRBJ1-2|.
TGTGCCAGCAGCGTAGATGTCAGGGCTGTAGACTATGGCTACACCTTC
CASSVDVRAVDYGYTF
>TRBV12-3/TRBV12-4|many|TRBJ2-4|.
TGTGCCAGCAGTTTGTGGAGCGAGGCCAAAAACATTCAGTACTTC
CASSLWSEAKNIQYF
>TRBV11-2|many|TRBJ1-5|.
TGTGCCAGCAGCTTAGTTTCGGGGTCGCGGGCCCAGCATTTT
CASSLVSGSRAQHF
>TRBV20-1|.|TRBJ2-5|TRBD1
TGCAGTGCTTCAAACACAGGGGGGCTGGGGGAGACCCAGTACTTC
CSASNTGGLGETQYF
>TRBV20-1|many|TRBJ2-5|.
TGCAGTGCTAGAGTTTCCCAAGAGACCCAGTACTTC
CSARVSQETQYF
>TRBV5-1|many|TRBJ2-7|.
TGCGCCAGCAGCTACGGACAGAAGTACGAGCAGTACTTC
CASSYGQKYEQYF
>TRBV20-1|many|TRBJ2-7|.
TGCAGTGCCGGTGGGGGGTTATTCTACGAGCAGTACTTC
CSAGGGLFYEQYF
>TRBV27|few|TRBJ1-1|.
TGTGCCAGCAGTTTCTCGCAGGGGTTAACTGAAGCTTTCTTT
CASSFSQGLTEAFF
>TRBV5-1|.|TRBJ2-5|TRBD1
TGCGCCAGCAGCTCCCGGACAGGGGCCCGCGATCCGGGCGAGACCCAGTACTTC
CASSSRTGARDPGETQYF
>TRBV6-1|many|TRBJ1-5|TRBD1
TGTGCCAGCAGGCGGACAGGGGGCCCCAATCAGCCCCAGCATTTT
CASRRTGGPNQPQHF
>TRBV7-2|many|TRBJ2-3|TRBD2
TGTGCCAGCAGCTTAGGAATAGCGGGTCTCCTTTATACGCAGTATTTT
CASSLGIAGLLYTQYF
>TRBV28|few|TRBJ1-2|TRBD1
TGTGCCAGCAGTCCTACGACAGGGGGGTCCTATGGCTACACCTTC
CASSPTTGGSYGYTF
>TRBV5-1|few|TRBJ2-3|TRBD1
TGTGCCAGCAGCCTCGACAGGGGTTGGACAGATACGCAGTATTTT
CASSLDRGWTDTQYF
>TRBV5-6|many|TRBJ2-5|TRBD2
TGTGCCAGCAGCCTGGGACTAGCGGGAGAGACCCAGTACTTC
CASSLGLAGETQYF
>TRBV5-1|many|TRBJ2-1|TRBD1
TGCGCCAGCAGCTTGAACCCACCGGGACAGGGGCACAATGAGCAGTTCTTC
CASSLNPPGQGHNEQFF
>TRBV2|many|TRBJ2-7|TRBD2
TGTGCCAGCAAGCTTGGTCAGGGAGGGGTCTACGAGCAGTACTTC
CASKLGQGGVYEQYF
>TRBV6-2/TRBV6-3|.|TRBJ2-7|TRBD1
TGTGCCAGCAGTCATGGACAGGAAATGAACGAGCAGTACTTC
CASSHGQEMNEQYF
>TRBV7-3|few|TRBJ2-2|.
TGTGCCAGCAGCTTAGGGGGGCACGGGGAGCTGTTTTTT
CASSLGGHGELFF
>TRBV29-1|.|TRBJ1-2|.
TGCAGCGTTGGCAGGGATGGCTACACCTTC
CSVGRDGYTF
>TRBV6-1|.|TRBJ2-5|.
TGTGCCAGCAGTCGATTTCCGCTGCAAGAGACCCAGTACTTC
CASSRFPLQETQYF